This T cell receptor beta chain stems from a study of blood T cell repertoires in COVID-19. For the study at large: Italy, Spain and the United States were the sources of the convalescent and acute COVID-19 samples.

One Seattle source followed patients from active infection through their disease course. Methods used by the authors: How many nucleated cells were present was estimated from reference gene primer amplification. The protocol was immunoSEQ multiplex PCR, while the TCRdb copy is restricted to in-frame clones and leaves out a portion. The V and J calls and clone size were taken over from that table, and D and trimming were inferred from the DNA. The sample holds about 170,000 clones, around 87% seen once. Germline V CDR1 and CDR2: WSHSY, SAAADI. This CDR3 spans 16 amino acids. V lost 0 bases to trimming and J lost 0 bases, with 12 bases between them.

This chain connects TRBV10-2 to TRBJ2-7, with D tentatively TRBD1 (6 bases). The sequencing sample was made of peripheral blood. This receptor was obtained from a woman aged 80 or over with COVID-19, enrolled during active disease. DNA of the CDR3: TGCGCCAGCAGTGAGTCCAAGGGGGATTACTCCTACGAGCAGTACTTC. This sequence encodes CASSESKGDYSYEQYF.